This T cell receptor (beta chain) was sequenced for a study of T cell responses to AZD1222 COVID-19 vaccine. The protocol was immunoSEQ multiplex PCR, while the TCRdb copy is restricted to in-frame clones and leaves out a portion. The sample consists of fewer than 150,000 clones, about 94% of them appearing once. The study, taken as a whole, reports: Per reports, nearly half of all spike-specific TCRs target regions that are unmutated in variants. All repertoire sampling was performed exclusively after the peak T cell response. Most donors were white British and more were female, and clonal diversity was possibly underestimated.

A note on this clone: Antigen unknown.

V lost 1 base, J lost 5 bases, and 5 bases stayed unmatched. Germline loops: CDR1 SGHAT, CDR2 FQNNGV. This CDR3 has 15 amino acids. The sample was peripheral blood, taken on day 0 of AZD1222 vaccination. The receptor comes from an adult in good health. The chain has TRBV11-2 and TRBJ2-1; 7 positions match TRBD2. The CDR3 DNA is TGTGCCAGCAGCTTAGTGCGGGGGAGAGACAATGAGCAGTTCTTC. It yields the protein CASSLVRGRDNEQFF.